This TCR beta chain stems from a study of shared clonotypes between healthy human individuals. Study background: Per donor, three plates held CD4 naive cells, three held CD4 memory, two held CD8 naive and one held CD8 memory.

CDR1 is SGHVS and CDR2 is FQNEAQ in the germline V gene. V shed 5 bases and J shed 0 bases, with 11 bases lying between them. This CDR3 comprises 15 residues. A word on this clone: What it binds is unknown.

The test was conducted at deep level. In the source study's methods: Sequence data from immunoSEQ were junction-only and lacked quality scores; consequently, filtering differed. Data came from immunoSEQ multiplex PCR; TCRdb stores just in-frame clones and leaves some out. V and J calls and clone size are those listed in that table; D and trimming were worked out from the DNA. The table has 2 million to 3 million clones, roughly 93% seen once. Study outcomes and limitations: Estimated richness values were generally larger in naive subsets than in memory subsets.

This chain links TRBV7-8 with TRBJ2-1; D not resolved. The sample was naive CD4+ T cells from PBMCs. Subset meaning: CD45RA+ positively selected. The source of this sequence is a man younger than 35 in good health. Some clones in this sample may be carry-over from other donors' samples. CDR3 nucleotide sequence: TGTGCCAGCAGCCCGCTGTCCGACTCCTACAATGAGCAGTTCTTC. Its translation is CASSPLSDSYNEQFF.